The rows below give T cell receptor beta chains drawn from one sample of a study of shared clonotypes between healthy human individuals. TCRdb's copy holds only in-frame clones and misses some; the assay was immunoSEQ multiplex PCR. The sample includes 600,000 to 800,000 clones, around 70% seen only once; the top ten take around 1.7%. Material: memory CD4+ T cells sorted from blood. Receptors originate from a woman aged 25-40 years in good health. CDR3s include the opening cysteine and the closing phenylalanine or tryptophan. The order of the fields is clone size, D gene, J gene, V gene, CDR3 protein, CDR3 DNA. D genes are given only for firm matches. Part of the rows lack a size; the others show once, few, many or a class for expanded clones.

clone size: NA
D gene: TRBD2
J gene: TRBJ2-5
V gene: TRBV7-2
CDR3 protein: CASSLAGGPETQYF
CDR3 DNA: TGTGCCAGCAGCTTAGCGGGAGGGCCAGAGACCCAGTACTTC

clone size: few
D gene: NA
J gene: TRBJ2-7
V gene: TRBV29-1
CDR3 protein: CSVRQARYEQYF
CDR3 DNA: TGCAGCGTTAGACAGGCTCGGTACGAGCAGTACTTC

clone size: once
D gene: NA
J gene: TRBJ1-5
V gene: TRBV6-5
CDR3 protein: CASSSQRDQPQHF
CDR3 DNA: TGTGCCAGCAGTTCCCAAAGGGATCAGCCCCAGCATTTT

clone size: NA
D gene: NA
J gene: TRBJ2-7
V gene: TRBV28
CDR3 protein: CATAGPTYEQYF
CDR3 DNA: TGTGCCACCGCGGGACCGACTTACGAGCAGTACTTC

clone size: NA
D gene: TRBD1
J gene: TRBJ2-1
V gene: TRBV6-1
CDR3 protein: CASKEGTAGDEQFF
CDR3 DNA: TGTGCCAGCAAGGAAGGGACAGCAGGCGATGAGCAGTTCTTC

clone size: NA
D gene: TRBD1
J gene: TRBJ1-5
V gene: TRBV19
CDR3 protein: CASSRQGAGNQPQHF
CDR3 DNA: TGTGCCAGTAGTAGACAGGGGGCCGGGAATCAGCCCCAGCATTTT

clone size: NA
D gene: TRBD2
J gene: TRBJ2-1
V gene: TRBV20-1
CDR3 protein: CSATRGDEQFF
CDR3 DNA: TGCAGTGCCACCCGGGGGGATGAGCAGTTCTTC

clone size: NA
D gene: TRBD2
J gene: TRBJ2-1
V gene: TRBV25-1
CDR3 protein: CASSEYGAGRYNEQFF
CDR3 DNA: TGTGCCAGCAGTGAATATGGAGCGGGAAGATACAATGAGCAGTTCTTC

clone size: NA
D gene: NA
J gene: TRBJ2-1
V gene: TRBV7-2
CDR3 protein: CASSLSRTTRSYNEQFF
CDR3 DNA: TGTGCCAGCAGCCTCTCACGGACTACCCGAAGTTACAATGAGCAGTTCTTC

clone size: NA
D gene: NA
J gene: TRBJ1-2
V gene: TRBV19
CDR3 protein: CASSATGLYGYTF
CDR3 DNA: TGTGCCAGTAGTGCGACGGGACTTTATGGCTACACCTTC